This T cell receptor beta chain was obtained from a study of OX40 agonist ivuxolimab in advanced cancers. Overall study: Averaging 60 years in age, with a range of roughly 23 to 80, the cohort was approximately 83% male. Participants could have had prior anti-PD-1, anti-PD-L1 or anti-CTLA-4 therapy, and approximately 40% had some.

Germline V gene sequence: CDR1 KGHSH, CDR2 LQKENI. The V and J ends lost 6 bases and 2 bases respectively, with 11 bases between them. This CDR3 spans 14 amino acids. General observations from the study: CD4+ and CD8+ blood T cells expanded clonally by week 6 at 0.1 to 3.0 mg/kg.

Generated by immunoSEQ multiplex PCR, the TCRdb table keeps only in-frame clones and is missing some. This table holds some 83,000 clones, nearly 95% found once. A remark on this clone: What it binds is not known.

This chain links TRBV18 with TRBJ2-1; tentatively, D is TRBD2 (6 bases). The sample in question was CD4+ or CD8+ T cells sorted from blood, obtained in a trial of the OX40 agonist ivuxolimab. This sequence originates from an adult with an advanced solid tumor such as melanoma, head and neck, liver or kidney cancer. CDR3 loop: CASSLASTYNEQFF. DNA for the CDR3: TGTGCCAGCTCGCTAGCGAGCACCTACAATGAGCAGTTCTTC.